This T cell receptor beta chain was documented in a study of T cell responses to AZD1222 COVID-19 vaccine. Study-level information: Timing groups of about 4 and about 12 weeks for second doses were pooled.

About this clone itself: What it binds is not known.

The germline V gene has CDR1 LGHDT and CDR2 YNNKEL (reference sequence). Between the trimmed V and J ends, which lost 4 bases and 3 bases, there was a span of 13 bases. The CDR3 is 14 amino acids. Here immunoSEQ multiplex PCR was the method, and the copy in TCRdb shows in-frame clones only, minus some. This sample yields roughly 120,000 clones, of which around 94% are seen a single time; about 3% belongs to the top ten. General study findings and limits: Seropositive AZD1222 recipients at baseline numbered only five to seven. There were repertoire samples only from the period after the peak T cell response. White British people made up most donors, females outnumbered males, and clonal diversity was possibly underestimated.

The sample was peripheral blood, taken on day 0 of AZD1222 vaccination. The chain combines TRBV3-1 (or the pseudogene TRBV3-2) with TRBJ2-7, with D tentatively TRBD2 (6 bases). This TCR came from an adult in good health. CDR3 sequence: CASSPLGSGYEQYF. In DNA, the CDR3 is TGTGCCAGCAGCCCCCTTGGTAGCGGCTACGAGCAGTACTTC.